The clone carrying this T cell receptor beta chain was observed a handful of times. What it binds is unknown. This entry comes from a study of human T cells and chemical hapten exposure. In the study overall: Small volume differences among pooled libraries mainly caused per-sample TCR yield variation. General observations from the study: TCRs above 1 in 1000 frequency stayed constant with DPC sensitization.

As the library was built, unique molecular identifiers were attached to individual cDNA molecules. As handled by the study authors: Counts of TCRs in each sample centred on a median of approximately 96,000 and extended from around 24,000 to 710,000. Each CDR3 protein gets one entry after TCRdb re-called the 5' RACE reads with MiXCR. TCRdb, rather than the study authors, made the V and J calls. The sample has about 140,000 distinct CDR3 sequences; roughly 4.1% are singletons. V lost 3 bases to trimming and J lost 2 bases, with 8 bases between them. This CDR3 has 12 amino acids. The germline V gene encodes CDR1 DFQATT and CDR2 SNEGSKA (reference sequence). Total RNA was extracted from unfractionated whole blood.

This rearrangement joins TRBV20-1 to TRBJ2-7; D not certain. The receptor comes from a female donor in good health. CDR3 region: CSARTSTYEQYF. Written as DNA, the CDR3 is TGCAGTGCTAGGACAAGCACCTACGAGCAGTACTTC.